A selection of T cell receptor beta chains follows, all from one sample in a study of blood T cell repertoires in COVID-19. Sequenced by immunoSEQ multiplex PCR; TCRdb stores in-frame clones only, minus some. This table has approximately 100,000 clones, 80% to 95% appearing once. Material: peripheral blood. These receptors were collected from a man between 65 and 80 years old with acute or convalescent COVID-19. The CDR3 runs from the conserved cysteine through the conserved F or W. The order of the fields is CDR3 protein, CDR3 DNA, V gene, clone size, D gene, J gene. The D gene is left open where the match is weak. Clone size, where shown, is once, few, many, or a class for clones that have expanded.

CASSSDFILRGTEAFF,TGTGCCAGCAGCTCCGACTTCATCCTGCGCGGCACTGAAGCTTTCTTT,TRBV11-1,.,.,TRBJ1-1
CASRPGLSLNTGELFF,TGTGCCAGCAGACCAGGACTTTCTCTGAACACCGGGGAGCTGTTTTTT,TRBV7-9,.,.,TRBJ2-2
CSAPEVTEAFF,TGCAGTGCGCCCGAGGTTACTGAAGCTTTCTTT,TRBV20-1,.,.,TRBJ1-1
CASRGPGTGSTEAFF,TGTGCCAGTAGAGGTCCCGGGACAGGGAGCACTGAAGCTTTCTTT,TRBV19,.,TRBD1,TRBJ1-1
CAGSLNWESEQFF,TGCGCCGGCAGCTTGAACTGGGAGTCAGAGCAGTTCTTC,TRBV5-1,.,.,TRBJ2-1
CASSSHLEAFF,TGTGCCAGCAGCTCACACCTTGAAGCTTTCTTT,TRBV6-6,.,.,TRBJ1-1
CASSLGQGTPF,TGTGCCAGCAGCTTGGGACAGGGAACTCCTTTT,TRBV2,once,TRBD1,TRBJ1-1
CASSQAPGLNEKLFF,TGCGCCAGCAGCCAAGCCCCGGGACTTAATGAAAAACTGTTTTTT,TRBV4-3,.,.,TRBJ1-4
CASSSQWNEQFF,TGTGCCAGCAGCTCCCAGTGGAATGAGCAGTTCTTC,TRBV7-9,.,.,TRBJ2-1
CASSLARSNTEAFF,TGCGCCAGCAGCTTGGCCAGGTCGAACACTGAAGCTTTCTTT,TRBV5-1,once,.,TRBJ1-1
CASSRYPRTDTNSPLHF,TGTGCCAGCAGCCGATACCCCCGGACAGATACTAATTCACCCCTCCACTTT,TRBV3-1/TRBV3-2,.,.,TRBJ1-6
CASSLGDREHETQYF,TGTGCCAGCAGCTTGGGGGACAGGGAGCATGAGACCCAGTACTTC,TRBV5-4,once,TRBD1,TRBJ2-5
CASSRGLQTYEQYF,TGTGCCAGTAGTAGGGGACTACAGACCTACGAGCAGTACTTC,TRBV19,.,TRBD2,TRBJ2-7
CATSRASTDYGEKLFF,TGTGCCACCAGCAGAGCCTCCACCGACTACGGTGAAAAACTGTTTTTT,TRBV15,few,.,TRBJ1-4
CASSLEQGVSGNTIYF,TGTGCCAGCAGTCTAGAGCAGGGGGTATCTGGAAACACCATATATTTT,TRBV28,.,TRBD1,TRBJ1-3
CASSYPPETQYF,TGTGCCAGCAGTTACCCCCCGGAGACCCAGTACTTC,TRBV6-2/TRBV6-3,.,.,TRBJ2-5
CATSPRGVYQPQHF,TGTGCCACCAGCCCCCGGGGGGTGTATCAGCCCCAGCATTTT,TRBV15,.,.,TRBJ1-5
CATLSTEASYEQYF,TGTGCCACCCTCTCGACAGAGGCTTCCTACGAGCAGTACTTC,TRBV10-3,.,.,TRBJ2-7
CASSPTVGQSGPQHF,TGTGCCAGCAGTCCGACCGTTGGACAGTCGGGGCCCCAGCATTTT,TRBV28,.,.,TRBJ1-5
CASNRGEGKLFF,TGTGCCAGTAACCGAGGAGAGGGAAAACTGTTTTTT,TRBV6-5,.,.,TRBJ1-4
CASSYGLEDATNEKLFF,TGTGCCAGCAGTTACGGTTTGGAGGACGCAACTAATGAAAAACTGTTTTTT,TRBV6-2/TRBV6-3,.,.,TRBJ1-4
CASSQNRGHQPQHF,TGCGCCAGCAGCCAAAACAGGGGGCATCAGCCCCAGCATTTT,TRBV4-3,.,TRBD1,TRBJ1-5
CASRRGVQPQHF,TGTGCCAGCAGGCGGGGGGTACAGCCCCAGCATTTT,TRBV28,.,.,TRBJ1-5
CASSQDTGFTKTQYF,TGCGCCAGCAGCCAAGATACAGGGTTTACGAAGACCCAGTACTTC,TRBV4-3,.,.,TRBJ2-5